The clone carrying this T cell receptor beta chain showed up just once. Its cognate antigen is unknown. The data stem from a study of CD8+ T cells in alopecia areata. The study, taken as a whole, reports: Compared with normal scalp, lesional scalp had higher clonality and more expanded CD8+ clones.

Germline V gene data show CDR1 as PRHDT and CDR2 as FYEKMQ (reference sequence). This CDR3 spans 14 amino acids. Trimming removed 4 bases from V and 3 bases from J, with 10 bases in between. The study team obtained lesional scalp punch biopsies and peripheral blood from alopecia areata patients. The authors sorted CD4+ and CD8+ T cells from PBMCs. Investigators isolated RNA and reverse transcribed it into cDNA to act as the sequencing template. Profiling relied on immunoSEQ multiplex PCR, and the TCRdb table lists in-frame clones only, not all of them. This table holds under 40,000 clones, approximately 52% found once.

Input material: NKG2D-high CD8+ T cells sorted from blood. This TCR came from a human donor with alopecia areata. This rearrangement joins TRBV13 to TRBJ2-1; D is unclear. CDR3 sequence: CASSSRLHYNEQFF. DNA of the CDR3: TGTGCCAGCAGCTCCCGCCTACACTACAATGAGCAGTTCTTC.